A single sample is the source of the 9 T cell receptor beta chains below, sequenced in a study of blood T cell repertoires in COVID-19. Here immunoSEQ multiplex PCR was the method, and the copy in TCRdb shows in-frame clones only, minus some. The sample lists fewer than 90,000 clones, roughly 86% occurring once. The material sequenced was peripheral blood. Receptor source: a man aged 65-85 years with active COVID-19.

The genes are TRBV28 and TRBJ1-4, with TRBD1 as a possible D gene (5 bases). The germline V gene encodes CDR1 MDHEN and CDR2 SYDVKM. This CDR3 region has 15 residues. The V end lost 6 bases, the J end lost 3 bases, and 14 bases lay between the germline ends. The CDR3 sequence is CASRVDRGSNEKLFF. The CDR3 nucleotides read TGTGCCAGCAGGGTGGATCGGGGGTCTAATGAAAAACTGTTTTTT.

This chain connects TRBV7-9 to TRBJ2-2; D unresolved. The CDR3 extends over 15 amino acids. Germline CDR1 reads SEHNR; CDR2 reads FQNEAQ (reference sequence). V was clipped by 6 bases and J by 4 bases, with 15 bases between them. The CDR3 bases are TGTGCCAGCAGTTTCCCCCCCCCGGGCACCGGGGAGCTGTTTTTT. Protein product: CASSFPPPGTGELFF.

The chain joins TRBV5-4 to TRBJ2-3; D remains unclear. Germline V CDR1 and CDR2: SGHNT, YYREEE (reference sequence). The V end was cut by 4 bases, the J end by 2 bases, with 8 bases between. The CDR3 sequence is 13 residues long. The CDR3 spells CASSPPSTDTQYF. DNA of the CDR3: TGTGCCAGCAGCCCCCCCTCCACAGATACGCAGTATTTT.

The genes are TRBV5-4 and TRBJ2-3, with 9 bases fitting TRBD1. The CDR3 consists of 15 residues. The germline V gene has CDR1 SGHNT and CDR2 YYREEE (reference sequence). The ends lost 4 bases at V and 6 bases at J; junction bases unmatched: 9. Here the CDR3 DNA reads TGTGCCAGCAGCCCGGGCAGGACAGGGGCCGATACGCAGTATTTT. Translating it yields CASSPGRTGADTQYF.

This clone showed up just a few times. J is TRBJ2-4 and V is TRBV6-5; the D gene is possibly TRBD2 (6 bases). Germline V gives CDR1 MNHEY, CDR2 SVGAGI. The CDR3 consists of 15 residues. V gave up 6 bases and J gave up 8 bases, with 20 bases separating them. As DNA, the CDR3 is TGTGCCAGCAGCGCCCGGGGACTTGCCCGGGACATTCAGTACTTC. Translated: CASSARGLARDIQYF.

The chain links TRBV10-3 to TRBJ1-6; D is ambiguous. CDR1 and CDR2 from the germline V gene are ENHRY and SYGVKD. The CDR3 is 14 amino acids. V lost 4 bases to trimming and J lost 5 bases, with 9 bases between them. CDR3 in DNA: TGTGCCATCAGTGGGGCCGCCGATAATTCACCCCTCCACTTT. Translated: CAISGAADNSPLHF.

This chain uses TRBV11-2 with TRBJ2-1; 13 nucleotides line up with TRBD2. Germline V gene sequence: CDR1 SGHAT, CDR2 FQNNGV. Trimming cost V 5 bases and J 8 bases; bases outside gene matches: 12. The CDR3 sequence is 17 residues long. The CDR3 sequence: CASSPGTSGMGPHEQFF. The CDR3 DNA reads TGTGCCAGCAGCCCTGGGACTAGCGGGATGGGGCCCCATGAGCAGTTCTTC.

The chain carries TRBV13 and TRBJ2-5; D unresolved. The CDR3 is 13 residues long. V lost 5 bases to trimming and J lost 2 bases, with 9 bases between them. The germline CDR1 and CDR2 sequences are PRHDT and FYEKMQ (reference sequence). This CDR3 is CASSPARQETQYF. CDR3 in DNA: TGTGCCAGCAGCCCCGCCCGGCAAGAGACCCAGTACTTC.

The rearrangement joins TRBV5-6 to TRBJ2-3; the D gene is possibly TRBD2 (6 bases). Germline loops: CDR1 SGHDT, CDR2 YYEEEE. The V and J ends lost 4 bases and 12 bases respectively, with 15 bases between them. The CDR3 spans 12 residues. CDR3 nucleotides: TGTGCCAGCAGCACGCGGGACTCCTCCCAGTATTTT. Translation gives CASSTRDSSQYF.